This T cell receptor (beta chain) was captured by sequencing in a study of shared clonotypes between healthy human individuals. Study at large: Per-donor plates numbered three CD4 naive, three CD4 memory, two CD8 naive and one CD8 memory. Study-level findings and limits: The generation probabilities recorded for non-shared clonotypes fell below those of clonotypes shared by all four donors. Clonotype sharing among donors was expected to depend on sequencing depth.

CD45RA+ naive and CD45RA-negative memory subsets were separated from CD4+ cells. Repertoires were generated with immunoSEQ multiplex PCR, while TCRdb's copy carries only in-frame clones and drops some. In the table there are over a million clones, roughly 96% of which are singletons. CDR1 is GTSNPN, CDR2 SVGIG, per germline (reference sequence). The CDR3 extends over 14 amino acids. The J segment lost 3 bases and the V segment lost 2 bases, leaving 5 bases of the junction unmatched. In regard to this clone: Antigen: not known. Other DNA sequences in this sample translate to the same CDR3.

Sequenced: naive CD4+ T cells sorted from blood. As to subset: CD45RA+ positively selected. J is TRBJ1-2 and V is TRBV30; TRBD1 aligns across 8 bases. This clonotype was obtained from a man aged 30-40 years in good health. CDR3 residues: CAWSLGQGDYGYTF. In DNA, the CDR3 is TGTGCCTGGAGTTTAGGACAGGGTGACTATGGCTACACCTTC.